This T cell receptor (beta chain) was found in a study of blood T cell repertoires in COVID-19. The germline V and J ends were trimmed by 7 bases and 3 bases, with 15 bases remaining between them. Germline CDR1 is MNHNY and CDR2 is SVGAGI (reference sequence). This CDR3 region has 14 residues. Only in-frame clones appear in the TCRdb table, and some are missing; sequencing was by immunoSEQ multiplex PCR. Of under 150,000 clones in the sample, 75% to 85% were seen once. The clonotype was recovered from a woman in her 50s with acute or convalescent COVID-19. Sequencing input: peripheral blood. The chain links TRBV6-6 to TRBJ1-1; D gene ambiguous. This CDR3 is CASNHPPEHTEAFF. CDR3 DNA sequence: TGTGCCAGCAACCACCCCCCGGAGCACACTGAAGCTTTCTTT.